These 10 T cell receptor beta chains came from one sample sequenced in a study of OX40 agonist ivuxolimab in advanced cancers. Clones were sequenced by immunoSEQ multiplex PCR, and TCRdb holds only the in-frame ones, with some missing. The data contain some 95,000 clones, approximately 91% of them singletons. The specimen was CD4+ or CD8+ T cells sorted from blood, collected in a trial of the OX40 agonist ivuxolimab. The receptor set was obtained from an adult with an advanced solid tumor such as melanoma, head and neck, liver or kidney cancer.

The chain combines TRBV7-2 with TRBJ1-2, with 7 bases lining up with TRBD1. V lost 5 bases, J lost 2 bases, and 2 bases stayed unmatched. The CDR3 is 13 amino acids. CDR1 SGHTA and CDR2 FQGNSA come from the germline V gene. The CDR3 DNA sequence: TGTGCCAGCAGCGCGGGACAGAACTATGGCTACACCTTC. Translation gives CASSAGQNYGYTF.

The chain couples TRBV7-2 to TRBJ1-1; 12 bases match TRBD1. The J segment lost 0 bases and the V segment lost 7 bases, leaving 6 bases of the junction unmatched. Germline loops: CDR1 SGHTA, CDR2 FQGNSA. This CDR3 comprises 16 residues. DNA of the CDR3: TGTGCCAGCACCCGAGGGACAGGGGGCATGAACACTGAAGCTTTCTTT. Protein: CASTRGTGGMNTEAFF.

In nucleotides, the CDR3 is TGTGCCAGCAGTTCTGGACTCTCGAGGGGCACAGATACGCAGTATTTT. Protein: CASSSGLSRGTDTQYF. This rearrangement joins TRBV27 to TRBJ2-3, with D perhaps matching TRBD2 (5 bases). Germline CDR1 is MNHEY and CDR2 is SMNVEV (reference sequence). V lost 4 bases, J lost 1 base, and 15 bases lay in between. This CDR3 is 16 amino acids long.

V gene TRBV29-1 combines with J gene TRBJ2-1, with D tentatively TRBD1 or TRBD2 (6 bases each). CDR3 length: 16 residues. Trimming left V 8 bases short and J 3 bases short, with 23 bases between. Looked up from germline, CDR1 is SQVTM and CDR2 is ANQGSEA. The CDR3 here is CSFRGVSLADYNEQFF. In nucleotides, the CDR3 is TGCAGCTTCAGGGGAGTGTCACTAGCAGACTACAATGAGCAGTTCTTC.

This chain joins TRBV4-2 and TRBJ2-1; perhaps TRBD2 as D (6 bases). V lost 0 bases and J 6 bases, leaving 15 bases between the germline ends. In germline, CDR1 is LGHNA, CDR2 YNFKEQ. CDR3 length: 16 residues. The DNA for the CDR3 is TGTGCCAGCAGCCAAGATCTAACGGGAGCCCTCAATGAGCAGTTCTTC. Its protein product is CASSQDLTGALNEQFF.

V and J are TRBV6-4 and TRBJ2-7; 11 nucleotides align to TRBD2. Germline-derived CDR1 and CDR2 are MRHNA and SNTAGT. CDR3 length equals 14 residues. After removal of 6 bases from V and 7 bases from J, the junction contained 8 bases not matched to a gene. The CDR3 sequence is CASSGTSGSGEQYV. The CDR3, as DNA: TGTGCCAGCAGCGGGACTAGCGGTTCGGGGGAGCAGTACGTC.

The chain recombines TRBV12-5 with TRBJ1-5; maybe TRBD1 (6 bases). Deletions cut 0 bases from V and 0 bases from J, with 12 bases between. Germline lookup yields CDR1 LGHNT and CDR2 FRNRAP. This CDR3 spans 17 amino acids. CDR3 sequence: CASGLVPGQNSNQPQHF. Here the CDR3 DNA reads TGTGCTAGTGGTTTGGTACCGGGACAAAATAGCAATCAGCCCCAGCATTTT.

The chain recombines TRBV5-4 with TRBJ2-1; TRBD2 agrees at 9 bases. Germline V gives CDR1 SGHNT, CDR2 YYREEE (reference sequence). The CDR3 length is 16 residues. Germline trimming cut 1 base from V and 7 bases from J; bases unmatched to any gene: 9. The CDR3, as DNA: TGTGCCAGCAGCTTGCGGGCTAGCGGGGCTCGTAATGAGCAGTTCTTC. Its translation: CASSLRASGARNEQFF.

This clone was recorded once. The chain links TRBV5-5 to TRBJ2-7; D not certain. Trimming removed 2 bases from V and 7 bases from J, with 19 bases in between. This CDR3 is 15 amino acids long. Per germline, CDR1 SGHKS and CDR2 YYEKEE (reference sequence). The CDR3 DNA reads TGTGCCAGCAGCTTCACCGGGCAGCCCGTCAGGGAGCAGTACTTC. Its translation: CASSFTGQPVREQYF.

The chain is built from TRBV7-2 and TRBJ1-2; D is unclear. The CDR3 sequence is 16 residues long. Trimming removed 7 bases at V and 0 bases at J, with 18 bases between. Germline V CDR1 and CDR2: SGHTA, FQGNSA. The chain's CDR3 is CASNLGSGISNYGYTF. The CDR3 DNA is TGTGCCAGCAACCTAGGAAGCGGGATCTCTAACTATGGCTACACCTTC.